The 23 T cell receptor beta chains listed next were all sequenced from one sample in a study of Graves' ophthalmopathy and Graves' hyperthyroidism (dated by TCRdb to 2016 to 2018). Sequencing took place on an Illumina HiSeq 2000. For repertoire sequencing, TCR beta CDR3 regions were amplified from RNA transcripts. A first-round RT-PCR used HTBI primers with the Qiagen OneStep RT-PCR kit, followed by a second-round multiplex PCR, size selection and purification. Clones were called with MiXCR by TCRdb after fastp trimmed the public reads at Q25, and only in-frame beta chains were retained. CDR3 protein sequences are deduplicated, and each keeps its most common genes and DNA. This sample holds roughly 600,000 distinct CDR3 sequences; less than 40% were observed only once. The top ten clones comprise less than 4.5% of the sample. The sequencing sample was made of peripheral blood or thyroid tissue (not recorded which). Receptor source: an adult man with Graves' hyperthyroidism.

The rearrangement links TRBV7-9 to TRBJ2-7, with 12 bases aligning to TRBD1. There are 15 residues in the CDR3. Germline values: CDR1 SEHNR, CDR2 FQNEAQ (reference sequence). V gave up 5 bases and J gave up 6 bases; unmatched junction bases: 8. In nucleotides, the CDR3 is TGTGCCAGCAGCGCATCGGGACAGGGGGCGGGCGAGCAGTACTTC. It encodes CASSASGQGAGEQYF.

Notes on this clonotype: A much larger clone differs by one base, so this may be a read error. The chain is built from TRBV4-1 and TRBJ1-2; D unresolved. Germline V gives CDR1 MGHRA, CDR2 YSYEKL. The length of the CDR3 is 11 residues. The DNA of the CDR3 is TGCGCCAGCAGCCAAGAAAGCCCCATCGCCTTC. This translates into CASSQESPIAF.

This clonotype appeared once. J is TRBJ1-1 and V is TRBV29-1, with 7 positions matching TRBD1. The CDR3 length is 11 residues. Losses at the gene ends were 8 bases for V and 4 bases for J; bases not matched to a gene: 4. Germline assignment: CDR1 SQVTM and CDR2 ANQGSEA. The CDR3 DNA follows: TGCAGCTTAACAGGGGCCACTGAAGCTTTCTTT. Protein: CSLTGATEAFF.

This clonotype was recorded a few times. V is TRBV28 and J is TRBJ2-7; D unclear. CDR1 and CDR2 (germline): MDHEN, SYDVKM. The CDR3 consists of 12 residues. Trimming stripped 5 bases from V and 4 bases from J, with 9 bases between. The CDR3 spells CASSASIYEQYF. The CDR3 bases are TGTGCCAGCAGTGCTAGTATATACGAGCAGTACTTC.

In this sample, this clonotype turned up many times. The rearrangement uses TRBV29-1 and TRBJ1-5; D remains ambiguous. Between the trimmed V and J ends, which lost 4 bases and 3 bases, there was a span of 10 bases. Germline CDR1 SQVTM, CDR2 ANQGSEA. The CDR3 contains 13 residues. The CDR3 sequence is CSVADGINQPQHF. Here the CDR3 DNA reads TGCAGCGTTGCCGACGGAATCAATCAGCCCCAGCATTTT. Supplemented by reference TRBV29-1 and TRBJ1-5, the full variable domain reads SAVISQKPSRDICQRGTSLTIQCQVDSQVTMMFWYRQQPGQSLTLIATANQGSEATYESGFVIDKFPISRPNLTFSTLTVSNMSPEDSSIYLCSVADGINQPQHFGDGTRLSIL.

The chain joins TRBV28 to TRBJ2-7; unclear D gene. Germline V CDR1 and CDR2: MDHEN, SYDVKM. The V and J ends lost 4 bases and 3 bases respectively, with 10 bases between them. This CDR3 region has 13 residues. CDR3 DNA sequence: TGTGCCAGCAGTTATGTACAGAGCTACGAGCAGTACTTC. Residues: CASSYVQSYEQYF.

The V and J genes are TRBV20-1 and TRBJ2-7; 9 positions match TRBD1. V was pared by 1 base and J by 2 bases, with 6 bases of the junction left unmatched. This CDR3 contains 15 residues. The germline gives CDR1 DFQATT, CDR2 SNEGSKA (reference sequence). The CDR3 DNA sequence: TGCAGTGCTAGAGGTGGCGGGACAGGGACCTACGAGCAGTACTTC. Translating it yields CSARGGGTGTYEQYF.

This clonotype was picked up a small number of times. The CDR3 DNA follows: TGTGCCAGCAGCGTTAGACAGGGATCCTCTGGGGCCAACGTCCTGACTTTC. As protein: CASSVRQGSSGANVLTF. V and J are TRBV9 and TRBJ2-6; 7 bases map to TRBD1. The CDR3 runs 17 residues. The V segment lost 2 bases and the J segment 0 bases; nucleotides outside the gene matches: 5. The germline CDR1 and CDR2 sequences are SGDLS and YYNGEE.

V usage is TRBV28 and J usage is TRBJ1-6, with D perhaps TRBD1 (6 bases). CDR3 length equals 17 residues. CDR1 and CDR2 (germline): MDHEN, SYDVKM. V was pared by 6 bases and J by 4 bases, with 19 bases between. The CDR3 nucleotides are TGTGCCAGCAGCCAGGGGCCAGGCCCCAAATATAATTCACCCCTCCACTTT. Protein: CASSQGPGPKYNSPLHF. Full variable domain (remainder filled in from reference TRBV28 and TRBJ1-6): DVKVTQSSRYLVKRTGEKVFLECVQDMDHENMFWYRQDPGLGLRLIYFSYDVKMKEKGDIPEGYSVSREKKERFSLILESASTNQTSMYLCASSQGPGPKYNSPLHFGNGTRLTVT.

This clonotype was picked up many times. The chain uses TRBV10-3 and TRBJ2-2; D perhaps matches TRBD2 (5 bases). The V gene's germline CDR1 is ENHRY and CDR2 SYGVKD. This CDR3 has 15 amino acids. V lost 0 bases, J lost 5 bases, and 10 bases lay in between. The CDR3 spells CAISESPTGTGELFF. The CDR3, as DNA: TGTGCCATCAGTGAGTCCCCGACGGGGACCGGGGAGCTGTTTTTT.

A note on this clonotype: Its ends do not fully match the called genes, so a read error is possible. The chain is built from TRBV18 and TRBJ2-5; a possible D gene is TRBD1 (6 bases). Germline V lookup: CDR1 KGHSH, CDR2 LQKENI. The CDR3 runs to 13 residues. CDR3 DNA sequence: TGTGCCAGCTCACCAGAATCTGACGGACAGCCCTTTTTC. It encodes CASSPESDGQPFF.

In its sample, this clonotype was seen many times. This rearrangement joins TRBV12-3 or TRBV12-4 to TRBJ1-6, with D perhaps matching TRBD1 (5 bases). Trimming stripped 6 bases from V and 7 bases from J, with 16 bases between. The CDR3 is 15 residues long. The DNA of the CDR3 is TGTGCCAGCAGCCCTCGCGGGGGGGTCAATTCACCCCTCCACTTT. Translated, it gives CASSPRGGVNSPLHF.

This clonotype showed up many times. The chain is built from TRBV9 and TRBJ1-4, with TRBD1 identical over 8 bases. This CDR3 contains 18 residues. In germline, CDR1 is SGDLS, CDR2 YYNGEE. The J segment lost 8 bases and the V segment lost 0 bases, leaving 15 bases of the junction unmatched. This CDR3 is CASSVAILPDRVCEKLFF. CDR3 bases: TGTGCCAGCAGCGTAGCTATCCTACCGGACAGGGTGTGCGAAAAACTGTTTTTT.

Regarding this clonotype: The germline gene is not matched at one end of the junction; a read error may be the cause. The CDR3 spells CASSRGPGNTMYF. The CDR3 nucleotides read TGTGCCAGCAGTCGCGGTCCTGGAAACACCATGTATTTT. The chain couples TRBV7-9 to TRBJ1-3; D is uncertain. This CDR3 has 13 residues. Germline V gene lookup returns CDR1 SEHNR and CDR2 FQNEAQ (reference sequence).

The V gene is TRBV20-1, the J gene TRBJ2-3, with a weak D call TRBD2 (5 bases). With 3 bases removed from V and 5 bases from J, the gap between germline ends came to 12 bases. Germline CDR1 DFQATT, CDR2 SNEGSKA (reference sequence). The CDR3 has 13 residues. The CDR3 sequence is CSASQLGRDTQYF. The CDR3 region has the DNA TGCAGTGCTAGTCAACTAGGACGAGATACGCAGTATTTT.

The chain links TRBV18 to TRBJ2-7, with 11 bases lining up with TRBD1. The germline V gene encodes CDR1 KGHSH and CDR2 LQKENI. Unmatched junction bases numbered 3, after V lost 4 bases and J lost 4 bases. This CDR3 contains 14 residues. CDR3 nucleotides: TGTGCCAGCTCACGGACAGGGGGCATATACGAGCAGTACTTC. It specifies CASSRTGGIYEQYF.

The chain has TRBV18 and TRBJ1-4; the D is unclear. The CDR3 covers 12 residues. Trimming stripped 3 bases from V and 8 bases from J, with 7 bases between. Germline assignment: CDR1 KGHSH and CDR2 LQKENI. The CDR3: CASSPANEKLFF. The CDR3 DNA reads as TGTGCCAGCTCACCGGCCAACGAAAAACTGTTTTTT.

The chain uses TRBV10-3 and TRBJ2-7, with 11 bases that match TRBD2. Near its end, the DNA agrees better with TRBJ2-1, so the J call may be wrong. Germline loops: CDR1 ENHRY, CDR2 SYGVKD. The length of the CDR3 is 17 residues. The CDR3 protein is CAIKTSGSGSSYNEQFF. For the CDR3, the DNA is TGTGCCATCAAAACTAGCGGGAGCGGGAGCTCCTACAATGAGCAGTTCTTC.

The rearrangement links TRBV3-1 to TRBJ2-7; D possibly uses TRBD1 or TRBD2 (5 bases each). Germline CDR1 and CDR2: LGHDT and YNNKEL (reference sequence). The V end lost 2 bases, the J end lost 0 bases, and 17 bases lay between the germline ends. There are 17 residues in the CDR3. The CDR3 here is CASSQPGGAGSSYEQYF. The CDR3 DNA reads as TGTGCCAGCAGCCAACCTGGGGGTGCGGGTAGCTCCTACGAGCAGTACTTC.

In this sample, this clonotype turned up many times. Written as DNA, the CDR3 is TGTGCCAGCAGTGAATATAAGGGGCGAGACGATAATTCACCCCTCCACTTT. This codes for CASSEYKGRDDNSPLHF. The chain recombines TRBV25-1 with TRBJ1-6, with D possibly being TRBD1 (5 bases). Germline V gene data show CDR1 as MGHDK and CDR2 as SYGVNS. The CDR3 contains 17 residues. Trimming removed 0 bases from V and 5 bases from J, with 14 bases in between.

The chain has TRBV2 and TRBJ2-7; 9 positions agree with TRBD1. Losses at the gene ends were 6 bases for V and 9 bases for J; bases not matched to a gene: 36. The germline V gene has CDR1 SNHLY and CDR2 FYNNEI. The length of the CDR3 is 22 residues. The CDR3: CASSGTGPSYETQHHLHCWQYF. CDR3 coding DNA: TGTGCCAGCAGCGGGACAGGGCCCTCCTACGAGACCCAGCACCATCTTCACTGCTGGCAGTACTTC.

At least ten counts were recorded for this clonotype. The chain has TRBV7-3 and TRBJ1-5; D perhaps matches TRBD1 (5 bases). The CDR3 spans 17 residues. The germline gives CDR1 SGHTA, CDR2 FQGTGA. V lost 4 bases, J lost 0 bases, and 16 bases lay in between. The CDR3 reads CASSSRRDGYSNQPQHF. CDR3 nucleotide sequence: TGTGCCAGCAGCTCCCGACGGGACGGCTATAGCAATCAGCCCCAGCATTTT.

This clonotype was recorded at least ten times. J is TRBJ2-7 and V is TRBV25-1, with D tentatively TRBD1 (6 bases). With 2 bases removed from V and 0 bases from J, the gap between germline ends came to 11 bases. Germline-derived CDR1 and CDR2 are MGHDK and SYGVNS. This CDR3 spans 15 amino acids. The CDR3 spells CASSETGQSSYEQYF. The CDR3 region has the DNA TGTGCCAGCAGTGAAACGGGACAAAGCTCCTACGAGCAGTACTTC.